This T cell receptor beta chain was captured in a study of patients and donors after allogeneic stem cell transplantation. The CDR3 consists of 12 residues. The junction had 1 base not matched to a gene; V was cut back by 6 bases and J by 8 bases. TCRdb ran MiXCR on the RT-PCR reads and lists one entry per CDR3 protein. The sample holds roughly 880,000 distinct CDR3 sequences; around 17% are singletons and the top ten take roughly 6%. Sequencing input: blood, either unsorted or a sorted T cell fraction (not recorded which). This sequence was found in a human donor who was either an allogeneic HSCT recipient or a stem cell or donor lymphocyte infusion donor (not recorded which). It is not recorded whose cells these are; they may come from a transplant donor. The rearrangement joins TRBV12-3 or TRBV12-4 to TRBJ1-6; the match to TRBD1 covers 7 bases. The CDR3 loop reads CASRDRDSPLHF. CDR3 coding DNA: TGTGCCAGCAGAGACAGGGATTCACCCCTCCACTTT.